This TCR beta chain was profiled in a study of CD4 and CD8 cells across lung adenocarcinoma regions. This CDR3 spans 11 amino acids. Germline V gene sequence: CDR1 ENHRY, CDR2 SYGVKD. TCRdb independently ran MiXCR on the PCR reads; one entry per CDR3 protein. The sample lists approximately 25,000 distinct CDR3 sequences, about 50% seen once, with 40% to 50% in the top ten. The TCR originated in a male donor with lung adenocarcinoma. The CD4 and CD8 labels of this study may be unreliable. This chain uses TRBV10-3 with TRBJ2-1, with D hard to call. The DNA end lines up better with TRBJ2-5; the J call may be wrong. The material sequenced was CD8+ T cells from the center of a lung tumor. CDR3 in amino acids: CATHLLETQYF. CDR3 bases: TGTGCCACCCATTTGTTGGAGACCCAGTACTTC.